This T cell receptor beta chain was observed in a study of cytomegalovirus exposure and HLA in healthy donors. As for the study in general: Prior work identified around 120 million unique TCR beta sequences in some 200 million T cells.

A word on this clone: What it binds is not known.

Findings of the study overall: For cytomegalovirus status, the classifier reportedly gave diagnoses with high specificity and sensitivity.

The V segment lost 2 bases and the J segment 5 bases; nucleotides outside the gene matches: 18. Germline CDR1 and CDR2: LGHNA and YSLEER. The CDR3 has 18 residues. 60 Vbeta and 13 Jbeta primers were used in PCR. The authors' processing: Unique TCR beta chains numbered about 72 million in a later analysis, with around 12 million shared. Profiling relied on immunoSEQ multiplex PCR, and the TCRdb table lists in-frame clones only, not all of them. V, J and clone size derive from that table, while D and trimming were established from the DNA sequence. Counted here are approximately 170,000 clones, approximately 81% occurring once; the ten biggest clones make up around 1.5%.

The V gene is TRBV4-3, the J gene TRBJ2-7; 7 bases are a match to TRBD2. The receptor was derived from a male donor in good health and CMV-seronegative. What was sequenced was PBMCs. The CDR3 nucleotides are TGCGCCAGCAGCCAATGGGGTCTAGACGGGAGGAGTGGCAACGAGCAGTACTTC. Translation: CASSQWGLDGRSGNEQYF.